The 4 T cell receptor beta chains reported below all come from one sample, sequenced in a study of blood T cell repertoires in COVID-19. Here immunoSEQ multiplex PCR was the method, and the copy in TCRdb shows in-frame clones only, minus some. Altogether about 200,000 clones are present, around 90% being singletons, with the ten largest covering about 8.8%. The sample was PBMCs or T cells enriched from blood (not recorded which). Receptors originate from a woman aged 18-29 years who had recovered from COVID-19.

This rearrangement joins TRBV5-1 to TRBJ2-7; D is possibly TRBD1 (5 bases). Germline CDR1 is SGHRS and CDR2 is YFSETQ. The CDR3 length is 14 residues. V shed 5 bases and J shed 1 base, with 13 bases lying between them. The CDR3 coding sequence is TGCGCCAGCAGAGGTGACAGCCAATCCTACGAGCAGTACTTC. Protein product: CASRGDSQSYEQYF.

This clone has a handful of counts. V is TRBV7-2 and J is TRBJ2-3, with 9 positions matching TRBD2. The CDR3 covers 16 residues. V lost 0 bases to trimming and J lost 6 bases; unmatched junction nucleotides: 7. Germline V lookup: CDR1 SGHTA, CDR2 FQGNSA. The CDR3 DNA follows: TGTGCCAGCAGCTTAGCTAGCGGGGGTCCCGGTGATACGCAGTATTTT. As protein: CASSLASGGPGDTQYF.

The V call is TRBV5-5, the J call TRBJ2-2; D is possibly TRBD1 (5 bases). Per the germline V gene, CDR1 is SGHKS and CDR2 is YYEKEE (reference sequence). The CDR3 length is 14 residues. Trimming cost V 6 bases and J 4 bases, with 13 bases left between them. The CDR3 sequence: CASNPQGGTGELFF. The DNA for the CDR3 is TGTGCCAGCAACCCCCAGGGCGGCACCGGGGAGCTGTTTTTT.

This chain uses TRBV12-3 or TRBV12-4 with TRBJ2-3, with a weak D call TRBD2 (5 bases). CDR3 length: 12 amino acids. The V and J ends lost 7 bases and 7 bases respectively, with 12 bases between them. CDR3 sequence (DNA): TGTGCCAGCACCACACGGACTTATACGCAGTATTTT. This encodes CASTTRTYTQYF.